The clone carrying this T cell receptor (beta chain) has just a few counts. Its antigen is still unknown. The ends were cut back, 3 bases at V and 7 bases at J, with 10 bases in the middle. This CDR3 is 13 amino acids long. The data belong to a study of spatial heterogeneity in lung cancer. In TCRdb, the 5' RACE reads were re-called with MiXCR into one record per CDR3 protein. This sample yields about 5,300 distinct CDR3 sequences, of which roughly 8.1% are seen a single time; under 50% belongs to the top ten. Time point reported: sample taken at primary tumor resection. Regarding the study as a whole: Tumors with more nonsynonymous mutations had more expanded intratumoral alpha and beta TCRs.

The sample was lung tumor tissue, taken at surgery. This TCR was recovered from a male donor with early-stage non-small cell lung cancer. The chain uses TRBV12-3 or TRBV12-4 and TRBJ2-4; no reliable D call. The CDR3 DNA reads TGTGCCAGCAGTTTCCGGCAGGCGAACATTCAGTACTTC. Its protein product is CASSFRQANIQYF.